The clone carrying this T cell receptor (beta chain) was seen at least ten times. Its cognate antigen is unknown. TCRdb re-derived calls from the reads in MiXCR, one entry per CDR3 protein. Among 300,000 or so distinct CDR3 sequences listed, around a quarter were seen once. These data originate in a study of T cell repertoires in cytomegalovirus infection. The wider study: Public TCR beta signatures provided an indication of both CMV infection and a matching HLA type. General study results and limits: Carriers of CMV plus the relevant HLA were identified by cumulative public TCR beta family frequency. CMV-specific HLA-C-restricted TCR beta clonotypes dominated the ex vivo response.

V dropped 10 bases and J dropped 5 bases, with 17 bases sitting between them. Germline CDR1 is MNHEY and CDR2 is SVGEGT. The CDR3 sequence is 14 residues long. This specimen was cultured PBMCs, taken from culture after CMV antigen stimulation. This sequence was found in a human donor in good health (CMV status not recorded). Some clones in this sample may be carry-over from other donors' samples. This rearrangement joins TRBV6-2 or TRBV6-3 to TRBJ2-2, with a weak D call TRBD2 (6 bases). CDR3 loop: CATQGGAMTGELFF. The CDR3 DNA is TGTGCCACCCAAGGAGGGGCGATGACCGGGGAGCTGTTTTTT.